Following are 27 T cell receptor beta chains from one sample sequenced in a study of T cells expressing NK-cell markers. TCRdb processed the 5' RACE reads again and assigns one entry to each CDR3 protein, with no DNA. This repertoire includes some 300,000 distinct CDR3 sequences. Sequenced sample: blood T cells: a sorted CD56 or NKG2C T cell subset, CD4+ or CD8+ T cells, or bulk PBMC T cells (not recorded which). These receptors originate from a man in his late teens or twenties in good health.

CDR3: CASSSLLGLRDYGYTF. The rearrangement joins TRBV5-1 to TRBJ1-2. The CDR3 has 16 amino acids. The germline V gene has CDR1 SGHRS and CDR2 YFSETQ.

The chain couples TRBV5-4 to TRBJ2-5. The germline CDR1 and CDR2 sequences are SGHNT and YYREEE (reference sequence). The CDR3 spans 14 residues. Here the CDR3 reads CASSFLQDQETQYF.

The J gene is TRBJ1-2, the V gene TRBV6-1; no DNA is available, so the TRBD1 call from TCRdb remains unchecked. The CDR3 consists of 14 residues. CDR1 MNHNS and CDR2 SASEGT come from the germline V gene. CDR3 amino acids: CASSQEGGNYGYTF.

CDR3 protein: CSVRGTSGSSYNEQFF. The V call is TRBV29-1, the J call TRBJ2-1; no DNA is available, so the TRBD2 call from TCRdb remains unchecked. Germline V gene sequence: CDR1 SQVTM, CDR2 ANQGSEA. CDR3 length: 16 residues.

The chain joins TRBV25-1 to TRBJ2-1; TCRdb calls TRBD2, which cannot be checked without DNA. Per the germline V gene, CDR1 is MGHDK and CDR2 is SYGVNS. This CDR3 has 16 amino acids. The CDR3 is CASSKLAGGRNNEQFF.

The genes are TRBV6-1 and TRBJ2-3; without DNA, the TCRdb call of TRBD2 cannot be checked. This CDR3 contains 17 residues. The germline V gene has CDR1 MNHNS and CDR2 SASEGT. CDR3 sequence reads: CASNWGASGMATDTQYF.

The chain carries TRBV7-2 and TRBJ2-1; TCRdb outputs TRBD1, but without DNA this stays unchecked. CDR3 length: 16 amino acids. The germline CDR1 and CDR2 sequences are SGHTA and FQGNSA. CDR3 residues: CASSARGGPTWYEQFF.

The V and J genes are TRBV12-5 and TRBJ1-2; the D gene TCRdb calls, TRBD1, cannot be checked with no DNA. The CDR3 runs 14 residues. CDR1 and CDR2 from the germline V gene are LGHNT and FRNRAP. The CDR3 region is CASGGQGADYGYTF. Full variable domain (outside the CDR3, taken from reference TRBV12-5 and TRBJ1-2): DARVTQTPRHKVTEMGQEVTMRCQPILGHNTVFWYRQTMMQGLELLAYFRNRAPLDDSGMPKDRFSAEMPDATLATLKIQPSEPRDSAVYFCASGGQGADYGYTFGSGTRLTVV.

The CDR3 loop is CASSFGWEGADEQFF. This chain links TRBV5-4 with TRBJ2-1; TCRdb selects TRBD1, and the lack of DNA leaves this call unchecked. This CDR3 is 15 amino acids long. Germline-derived CDR1 and CDR2 are SGHNT and YYREEE (reference sequence). Filled out from reference TRBV5-4 and TRBJ2-1, the complete variable domain reads ETGVTQSPTHLIKTRGQQVTLRCSSQSGHNTVSWYQQALGQGPQFIFQYYREEENGRGNFPPRFSGLQFPNYSSELNVNALELDDSALYLCASSFGWEGADEQFFGPGTRLTVL.

The rearrangement uses TRBV7-2 and TRBJ2-3. Germline CDR1 SGHTA, CDR2 FQGNSA. This CDR3 is built from 15 residues. This chain's CDR3 is CASSYSGSQSDTQYF.

The chain couples TRBV5-1 to TRBJ2-3. CDR3 length: 12 amino acids. Germline V gene sequence: CDR1 SGHRS, CDR2 YFSETQ. CDR3 protein: CASRSTTDTQYF.

The gene calls are TRBV20-1 and TRBJ2-3; checking the TCRdb D call of TRBD1 is not possible without DNA. CDR1 is DFQATT and CDR2 is SNEGSKA in the germline V gene (reference sequence). The CDR3 spans 14 residues. The CDR3 spells CSARRTGATDTQYF.

The gene calls are TRBV11-3 and TRBJ2-5; TCRdb designates TRBD1, a call that cannot be tested without DNA. Germline CDR1 is SGHNT and CDR2 is YENEEA. The length of the CDR3 is 14 residues. This chain's CDR3 is CASSLHRGTETQYF.

The CDR3: CASSGRRGFETQYF. The chain joins TRBV5-6 to TRBJ2-5; no DNA is available, so the TRBD1 call from TCRdb remains unchecked. This CDR3 is built from 14 residues. Germline assignment: CDR1 SGHDT and CDR2 YYEEEE.

V gene TRBV24-1 combines with J gene TRBJ2-5; as DNA is missing, the TRBD1 call by TCRdb cannot be tested. The CDR3 length is 16 residues. The germline V gene encodes CDR1 KGHDR and CDR2 SFDVKD. CDR3 sequence: CATSDLRQGLKETQYF.

V and J are TRBV20-1 and TRBJ2-7; the D call of TRBD1 rests on TCRdb alone, since no DNA is present to check it. Germline CDR1 is DFQATT and CDR2 is SNEGSKA (reference sequence). This CDR3 is built from 14 residues. CDR3: CSASRPRGIYEQYF.

This sequence joins TRBV15 and TRBJ2-3. The CDR3 consists of 11 residues. Germline V gene data show CDR1 as LNHNV and CDR2 as YYDKDF (reference sequence). The CDR3 sequence: CATRSGNTQYF.

The V gene is TRBV7-9, the J gene TRBJ1-6; with no DNA, the TCRdb D assignment of TRBD1 cannot be verified. Germline V gives CDR1 SEHNR, CDR2 FQNEAQ (reference sequence). This CDR3 contains 12 residues. The chain's CDR3 is CASSPGETPLHF.

The chain uses TRBV7-2 and TRBJ2-1; TCRdb designates TRBD1, a call that cannot be tested without DNA. The CDR3 extends over 14 amino acids. The germline V gene encodes CDR1 SGHTA and CDR2 FQGNSA. The CDR3 sequence is CASSPTTWGNEQFF. The full variable domain, its missing parts supplied by reference TRBV7-2 and TRBJ2-1, is GAGVSQSPSNKVTEKGKDVELRCDPISGHTALYWYRQSLGQGLEFLIYFQGNSAPDKSGLPSDRFSAERTGGSVSTLTIQRTQQEDSAVYLCASSPTTWGNEQFFGPGTRLTVL.

This rearrangement joins TRBV28 to TRBJ2-3; the D call of TRBD1 rests on TCRdb alone, since no DNA is present to check it. The CDR3 loop spans 16 amino acids. Germline CDR1 is MDHEN and CDR2 is SYDVKM. The CDR3 is CASSSPGQGVTDTQYF. Together with reference TRBV28 and TRBJ2-3, the CDR3 gives the full variable domain: DVKVTQSSRYLVKRTGEKVFLECVQDMDHENMFWYRQDPGLGLRLIYFSYDVKMKEKGDIPEGYSVSREKKERFSLILESASTNQTSMYLCASSSPGQGVTDTQYFGPGTRLTVL.

The chain employs TRBV24-1 and TRBJ2-3. Looked up from germline, CDR1 is KGHDR and CDR2 is SFDVKD. CDR3 length: 17 residues. CDR3 sequence reads: CATSDLVARGHTDTQYF.

The CDR3 spells CSVEDMPPGELFF. The chain carries TRBV29-1 and TRBJ2-2; TCRdb calls TRBD1, which cannot be checked without DNA. From germline, CDR1 is SQVTM and CDR2 ANQGSEA. This CDR3 has 13 residues.

This chain joins TRBV7-2 and TRBJ2-7; the D gene TCRdb calls, TRBD2, cannot be checked with no DNA. Germline V gene data show CDR1 as SGHTA and CDR2 as FQGNSA. This CDR3 contains 14 residues. The CDR3 sequence: CASSWGAEVSEQYF.

The rearrangement uses TRBV2 and TRBJ2-4; TCRdb reports TRBD1, a call that lacks DNA to check it against. This CDR3 is 13 amino acids long. Looked up from germline, CDR1 is SNHLY and CDR2 is FYNNEI. CDR3 loop: CASLGPRTLIQYF. Full variable domain (missing parts from reference TRBV2 and TRBJ2-4): EPEVTQTPSHQVTQMGQEVILRCVPISNHLYFYWYRQILGQKVEFLVSFYNNEISEKSEIFDDQFSVERPDGSNFTLKIRSTKLEDSAMYFCASLGPRTLIQYFGAGTRLSVL.

The CDR3 here is CASSHESGRAGELFF. The chain is built from TRBV4-2 and TRBJ2-2. Germline-derived CDR1 and CDR2 are LGHNA and YNFKEQ. The CDR3 length is 15 residues.

This CDR3 reads CAWRGRRGGNEKLFF. The chain links TRBV30 to TRBJ1-4; with no DNA, the TCRdb D assignment of TRBD1 cannot be verified. Per germline, CDR1 GTSNPN and CDR2 SVGIG (reference sequence). The CDR3 is 15 amino acids.

The V gene is TRBV7-2, the J gene TRBJ2-7; without DNA, the TCRdb call of TRBD2 cannot be checked. CDR1 and CDR2 from the germline V gene are SGHTA and FQGNSA. The length of the CDR3 is 16 residues. This chain's CDR3 is CASSLAGGLAGAEQYF. Full variable domain (missing parts from reference TRBV7-2 and TRBJ2-7): GAGVSQSPSNKVTEKGKDVELRCDPISGHTALYWYRQSLGQGLEFLIYFQGNSAPDKSGLPSDRFSAERTGGSVSTLTIQRTQQEDSAVYLCASSLAGGLAGAEQYFGPGTRLTVT.